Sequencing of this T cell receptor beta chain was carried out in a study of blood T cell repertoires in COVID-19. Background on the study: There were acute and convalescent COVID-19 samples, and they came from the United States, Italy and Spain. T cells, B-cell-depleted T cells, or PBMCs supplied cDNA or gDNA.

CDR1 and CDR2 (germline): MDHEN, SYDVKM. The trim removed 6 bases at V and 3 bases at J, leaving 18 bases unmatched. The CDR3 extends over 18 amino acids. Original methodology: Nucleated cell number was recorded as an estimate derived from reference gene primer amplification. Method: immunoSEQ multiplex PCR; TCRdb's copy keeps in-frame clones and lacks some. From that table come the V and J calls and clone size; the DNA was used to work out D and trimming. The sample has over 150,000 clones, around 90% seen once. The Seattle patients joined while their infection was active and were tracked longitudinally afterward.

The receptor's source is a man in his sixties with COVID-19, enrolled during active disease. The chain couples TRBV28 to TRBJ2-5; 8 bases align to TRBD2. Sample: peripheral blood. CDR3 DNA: TGTGCCAGCAGGATCTCCGGGGGGGCCAACGGGGCCAAAGAGACCCAGTACTTC. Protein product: CASRISGGANGAKETQYF.